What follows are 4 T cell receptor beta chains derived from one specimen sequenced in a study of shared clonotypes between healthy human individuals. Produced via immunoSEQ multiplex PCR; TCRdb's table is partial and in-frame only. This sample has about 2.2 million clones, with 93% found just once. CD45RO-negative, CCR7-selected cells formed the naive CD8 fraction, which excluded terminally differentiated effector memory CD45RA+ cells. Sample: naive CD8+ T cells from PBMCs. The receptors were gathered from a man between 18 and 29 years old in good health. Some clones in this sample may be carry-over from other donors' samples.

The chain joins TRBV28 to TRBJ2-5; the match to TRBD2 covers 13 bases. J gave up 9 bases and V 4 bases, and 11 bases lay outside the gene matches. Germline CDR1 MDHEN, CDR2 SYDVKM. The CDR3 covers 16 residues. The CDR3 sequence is CASSSRTSGRLEAQYF. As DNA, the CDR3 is TGTGCCAGCAGTTCCCGGACTAGCGGGAGACTGGAGGCCCAGTACTTC.

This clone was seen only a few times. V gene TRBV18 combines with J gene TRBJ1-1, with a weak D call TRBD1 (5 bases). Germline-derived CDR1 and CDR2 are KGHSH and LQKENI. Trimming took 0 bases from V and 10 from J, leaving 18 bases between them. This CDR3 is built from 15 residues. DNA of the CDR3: TGTGCCAGCTCACCACCAGGGCAGGGAGTTCGGGGAGCTTTCTTT. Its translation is CASSPPGQGVRGAFF.

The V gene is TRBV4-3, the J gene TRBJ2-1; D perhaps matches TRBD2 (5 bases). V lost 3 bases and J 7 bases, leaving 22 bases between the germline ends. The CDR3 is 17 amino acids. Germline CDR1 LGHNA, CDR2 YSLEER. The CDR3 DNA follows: TGCGCCAGCAGCCACCCCCTCGAGGGCAGCCGTGGGAATGAGCAGTTCTTC. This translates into CASSHPLEGSRGNEQFF.

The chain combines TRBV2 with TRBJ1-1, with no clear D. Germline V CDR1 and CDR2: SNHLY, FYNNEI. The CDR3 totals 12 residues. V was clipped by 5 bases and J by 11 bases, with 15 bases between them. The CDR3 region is CASSPTGSRAFF. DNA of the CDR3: TGTGCCAGCAGTCCTACCGGCAGTAGGGCTTTCTTT. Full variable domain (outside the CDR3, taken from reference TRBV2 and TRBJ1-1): EPEVTQTPSHQVTQMGQEVILRCVPISNHLYFYWYRQILGQKVEFLVSFYNNEISEKSEIFDDQFSVERPDGSNFTLKIRSTKLEDSAMYFCASSPTGSRAFFGQGTRLTVV.